The entry below describes one T cell receptor (beta chain). The sample belongs to a study of blood T cell repertoires in COVID-19. Using immunoSEQ multiplex PCR, the repertoire was profiled, and TCRdb retains in-frame clones only, with some absent. The sample has roughly 200,000 clones; roughly 82% are singletons. Looked up from germline, CDR1 is SNHLY and CDR2 is FYNNEI. The CDR3 sequence is 13 residues long. Trimming shortened V by 2 bases and J by 5 bases, and 7 bases separated the two germline ends. The sequencing sample was made of PBMCs or T cells enriched from blood (not recorded which). The chain carries TRBV2 and TRBJ1-5; no clear D. The TCR originated in a man in his forties who had recovered from COVID-19. CDR3 sequence: CASSEWGDQPQHF. CDR3 sequence (DNA): TGTGCCAGCAGTGAATGGGGAGATCAGCCCCAGCATTTT.